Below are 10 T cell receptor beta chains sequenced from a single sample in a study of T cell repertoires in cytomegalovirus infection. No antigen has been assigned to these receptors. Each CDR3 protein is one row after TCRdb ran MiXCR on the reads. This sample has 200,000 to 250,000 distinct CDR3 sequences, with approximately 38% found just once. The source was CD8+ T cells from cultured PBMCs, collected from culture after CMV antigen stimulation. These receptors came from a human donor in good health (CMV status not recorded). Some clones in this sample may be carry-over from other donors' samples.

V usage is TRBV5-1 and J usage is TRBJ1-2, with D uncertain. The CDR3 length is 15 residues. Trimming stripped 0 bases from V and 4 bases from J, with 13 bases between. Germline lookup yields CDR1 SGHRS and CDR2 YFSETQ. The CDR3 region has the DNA TGCGCCAGCAGCTTGGGGGCCCTCTCCGGCTATGGCTACACCTTC. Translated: CASSLGALSGYGYTF.

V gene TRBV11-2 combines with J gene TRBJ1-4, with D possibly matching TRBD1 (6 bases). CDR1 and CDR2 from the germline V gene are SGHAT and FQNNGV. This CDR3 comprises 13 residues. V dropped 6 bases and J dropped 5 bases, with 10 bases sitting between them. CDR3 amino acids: CASSQGPNEKLFF. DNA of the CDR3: TGTGCCAGCAGTCAGGGGCCAAATGAAAAACTGTTTTTT.

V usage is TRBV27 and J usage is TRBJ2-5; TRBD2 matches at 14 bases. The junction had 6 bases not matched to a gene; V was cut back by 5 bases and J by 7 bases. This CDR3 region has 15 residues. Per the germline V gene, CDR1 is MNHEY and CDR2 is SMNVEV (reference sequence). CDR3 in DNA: TGTGCCAGCAGTCCCGGACTAGCGGGGGGTAGGACCCAGTACTTC. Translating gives CASSPGLAGGRTQYF.

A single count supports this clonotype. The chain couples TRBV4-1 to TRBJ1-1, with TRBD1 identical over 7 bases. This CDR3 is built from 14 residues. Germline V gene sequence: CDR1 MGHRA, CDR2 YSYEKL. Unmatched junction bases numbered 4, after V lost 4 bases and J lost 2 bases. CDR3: CASSRNRGNTEAFF. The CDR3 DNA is TGCGCCAGCAGCCGTAACAGGGGCAACACTGAAGCTTTCTTT.

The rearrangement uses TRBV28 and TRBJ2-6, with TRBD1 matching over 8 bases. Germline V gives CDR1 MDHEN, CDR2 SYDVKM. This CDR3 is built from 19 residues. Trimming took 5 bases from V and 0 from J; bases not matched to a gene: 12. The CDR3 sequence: CASSPSPGGHFSGANVLTF. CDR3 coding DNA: TGTGCCAGCAGTCCGAGCCCAGGGGGCCACTTCTCTGGGGCCAACGTCCTGACTTTC.

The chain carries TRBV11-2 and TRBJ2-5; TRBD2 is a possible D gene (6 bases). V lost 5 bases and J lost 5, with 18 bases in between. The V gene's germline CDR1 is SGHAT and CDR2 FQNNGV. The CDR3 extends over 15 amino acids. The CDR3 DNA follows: TGTGCCAGCAGCACGGGACTTGGCCCCACGGAGACCCAGTACTTC. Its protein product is CASSTGLGPTETQYF.

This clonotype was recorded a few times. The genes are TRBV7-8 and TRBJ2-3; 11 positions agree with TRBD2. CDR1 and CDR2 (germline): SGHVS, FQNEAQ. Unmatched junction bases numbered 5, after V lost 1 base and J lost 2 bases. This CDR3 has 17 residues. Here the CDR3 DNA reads TGTGCCAGCAGCTTAGGTGGGACTAGCGGTTACACAGATACGCAGTATTTT. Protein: CASSLGGTSGYTDTQYF.

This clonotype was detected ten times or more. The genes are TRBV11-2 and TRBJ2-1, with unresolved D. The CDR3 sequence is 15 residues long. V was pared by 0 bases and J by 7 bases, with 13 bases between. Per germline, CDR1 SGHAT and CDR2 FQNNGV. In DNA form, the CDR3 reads TGTGCCAGCAGCTTAGATAGACCTTCGACGAATGAGCAGTTCTTC. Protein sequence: CASSLDRPSTNEQFF.

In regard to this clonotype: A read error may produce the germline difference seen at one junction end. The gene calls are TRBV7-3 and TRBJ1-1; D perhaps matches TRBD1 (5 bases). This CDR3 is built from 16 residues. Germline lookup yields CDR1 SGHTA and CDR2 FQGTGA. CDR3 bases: TGTGCCAGCAGCTTAACGGTGGCGGGGGTAAACACTGAATCTTTCTTT. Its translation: CASSLTVAGVNTESFF.

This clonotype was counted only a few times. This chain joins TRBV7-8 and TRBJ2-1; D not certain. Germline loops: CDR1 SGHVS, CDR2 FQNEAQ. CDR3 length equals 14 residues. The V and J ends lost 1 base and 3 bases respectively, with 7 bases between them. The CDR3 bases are TGTGCCAGCAGCTTAGAGGCTCTCTACAATGAGCAGTTCTTC. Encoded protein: CASSLEALYNEQFF.